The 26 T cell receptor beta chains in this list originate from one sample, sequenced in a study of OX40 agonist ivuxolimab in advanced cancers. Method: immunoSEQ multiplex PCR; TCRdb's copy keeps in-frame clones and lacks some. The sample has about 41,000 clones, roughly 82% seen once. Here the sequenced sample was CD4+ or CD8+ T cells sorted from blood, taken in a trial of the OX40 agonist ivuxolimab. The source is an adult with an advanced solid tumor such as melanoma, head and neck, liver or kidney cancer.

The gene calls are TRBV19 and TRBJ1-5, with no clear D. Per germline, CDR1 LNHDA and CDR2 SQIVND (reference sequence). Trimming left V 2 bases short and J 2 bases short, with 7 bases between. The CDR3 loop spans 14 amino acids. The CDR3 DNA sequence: TGTGCCAGTAGTATATCCCGAGGCAATCAGCCCCAGCATTTT. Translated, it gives CASSISRGNQPQHF.

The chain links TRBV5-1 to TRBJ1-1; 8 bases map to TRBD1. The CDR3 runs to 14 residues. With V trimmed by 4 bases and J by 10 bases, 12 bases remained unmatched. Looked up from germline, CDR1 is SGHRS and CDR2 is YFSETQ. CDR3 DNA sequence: TGCGCCAGCAGCGGGGGGACAGGCCGGCATCCAGCTTTCTTT. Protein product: CASSGGTGRHPAFF.

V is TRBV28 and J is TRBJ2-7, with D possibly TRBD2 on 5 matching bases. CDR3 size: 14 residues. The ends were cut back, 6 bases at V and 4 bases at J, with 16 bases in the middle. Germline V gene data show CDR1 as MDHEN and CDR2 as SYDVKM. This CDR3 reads CASRLPSREYEQYF. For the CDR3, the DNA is TGTGCCAGCAGACTCCCTTCAAGGGAGTACGAGCAGTACTTC.

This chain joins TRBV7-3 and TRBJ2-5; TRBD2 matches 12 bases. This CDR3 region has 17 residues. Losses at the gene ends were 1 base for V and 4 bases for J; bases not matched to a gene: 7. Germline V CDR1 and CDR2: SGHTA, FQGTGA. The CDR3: CASSLKLAGGPGETQYF. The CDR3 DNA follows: TGTGCCAGCAGCTTAAAGCTAGCGGGAGGGCCGGGAGAGACCCAGTACTTC.

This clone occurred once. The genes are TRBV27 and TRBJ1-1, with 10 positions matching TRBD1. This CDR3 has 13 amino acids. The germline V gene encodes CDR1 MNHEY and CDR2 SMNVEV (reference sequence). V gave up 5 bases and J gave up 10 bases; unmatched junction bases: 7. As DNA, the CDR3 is TGTGCCAGCAGTGGGGGACAGGGGCGAGGAGCTTTCTTT. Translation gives CASSGGQGRGAFF.

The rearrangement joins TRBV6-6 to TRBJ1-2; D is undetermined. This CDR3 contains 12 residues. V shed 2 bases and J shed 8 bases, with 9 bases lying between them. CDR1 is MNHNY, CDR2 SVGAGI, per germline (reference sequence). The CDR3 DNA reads TGTGCCAGCAGTTACAACGGATACGGCTACACCTTC. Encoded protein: CASSYNGYGYTF.

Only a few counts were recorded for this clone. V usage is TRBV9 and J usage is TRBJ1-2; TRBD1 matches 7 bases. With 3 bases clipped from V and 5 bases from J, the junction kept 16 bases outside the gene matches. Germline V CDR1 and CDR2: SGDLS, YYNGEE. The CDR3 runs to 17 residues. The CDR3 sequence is CASSEGQQTPGGYGYTF. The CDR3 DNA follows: TGTGCCAGCAGCGAGGGACAGCAAACACCCGGGGGGTATGGCTACACCTTC.

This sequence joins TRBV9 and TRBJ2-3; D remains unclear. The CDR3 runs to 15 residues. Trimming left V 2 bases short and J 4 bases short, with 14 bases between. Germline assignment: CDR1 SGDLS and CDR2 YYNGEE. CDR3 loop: CASSVNGESADTQYF. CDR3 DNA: TGTGCCAGCAGCGTGAATGGAGAGAGTGCAGATACGCAGTATTTT.

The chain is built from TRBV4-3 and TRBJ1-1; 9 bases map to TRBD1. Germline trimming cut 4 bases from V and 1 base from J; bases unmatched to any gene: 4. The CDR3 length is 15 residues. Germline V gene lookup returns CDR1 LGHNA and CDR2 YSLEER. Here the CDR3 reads CASSLRDRENTEAFF. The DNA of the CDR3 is TGCGCCAGCAGCCTCCGGGACAGGGAGAACACTGAAGCTTTCTTT.

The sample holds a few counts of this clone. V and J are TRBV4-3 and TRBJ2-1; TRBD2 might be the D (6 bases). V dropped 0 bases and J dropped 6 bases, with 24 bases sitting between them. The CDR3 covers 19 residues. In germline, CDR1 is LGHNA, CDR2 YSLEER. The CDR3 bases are TGCGCCAGCAGCCAAGATCATGATCGGGCGGGGTCGTCTGGCAATGAGCAGTTCTTC. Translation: CASSQDHDRAGSSGNEQFF.

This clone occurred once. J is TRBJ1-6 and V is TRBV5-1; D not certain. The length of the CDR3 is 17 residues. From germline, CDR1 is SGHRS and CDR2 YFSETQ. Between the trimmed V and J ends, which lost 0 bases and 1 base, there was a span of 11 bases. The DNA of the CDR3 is TGCGCCAGCAGCTTGGAGGCAGGAGCATCCTATAATTCACCCCTCCACTTT. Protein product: CASSLEAGASYNSPLHF.

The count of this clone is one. As DNA, the CDR3 is TGCGCCAGCCGGGCGGTAGCGGGAGTTGGAGAGACCCAGTACTTC. Translated: CASRAVAGVGETQYF. This chain joins TRBV5-1 and TRBJ2-5; 9 positions match TRBD2. CDR1 and CDR2 from the germline V gene are SGHRS and YFSETQ. Losses at the gene ends were 7 bases for V and 4 bases for J; bases not matched to a gene: 11. The CDR3 spans 15 residues.

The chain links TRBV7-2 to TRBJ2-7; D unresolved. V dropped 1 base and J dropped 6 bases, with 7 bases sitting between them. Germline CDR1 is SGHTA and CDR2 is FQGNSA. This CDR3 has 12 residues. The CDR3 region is CASSLGRREQYF. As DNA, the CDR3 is TGTGCCAGCAGCTTAGGCCGCCGCGAGCAGTACTTC.

DNA for the CDR3: TGTGCCAGCAGCTTAACTGGGCAGAACACTGAAGCTTTCTTT. This sequence encodes CASSLTGQNTEAFF. V gene TRBV7-3 combines with J gene TRBJ1-1; the D is unclear. There are 14 residues in the CDR3. V shed 0 bases and J shed 1 base, with 6 bases lying between them. CDR1 and CDR2 (germline): SGHTA, FQGTGA.

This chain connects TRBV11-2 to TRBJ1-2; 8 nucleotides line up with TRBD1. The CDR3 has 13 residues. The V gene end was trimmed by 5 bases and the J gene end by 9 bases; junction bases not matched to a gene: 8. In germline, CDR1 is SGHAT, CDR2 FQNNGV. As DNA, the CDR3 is TGTGCCAGCAGCGAAGGACAGGGAAGGAGCTACACCTTC. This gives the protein CASSEGQGRSYTF.

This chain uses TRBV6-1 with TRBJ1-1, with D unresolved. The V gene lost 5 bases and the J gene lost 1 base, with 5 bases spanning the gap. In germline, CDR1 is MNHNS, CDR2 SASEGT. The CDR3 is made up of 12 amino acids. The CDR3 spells CASSQRNTEAFF. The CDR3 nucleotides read TGTGCCAGCAGTCAGAGGAACACTGAAGCTTTCTTT.

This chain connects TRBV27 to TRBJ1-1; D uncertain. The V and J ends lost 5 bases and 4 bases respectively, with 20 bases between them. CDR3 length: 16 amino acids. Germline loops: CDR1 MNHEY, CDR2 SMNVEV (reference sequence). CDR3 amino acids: CASSPTADFLTTEAFF. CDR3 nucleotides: TGTGCCAGCAGTCCCACTGCCGACTTCCTAACCACTGAAGCTTTCTTT.

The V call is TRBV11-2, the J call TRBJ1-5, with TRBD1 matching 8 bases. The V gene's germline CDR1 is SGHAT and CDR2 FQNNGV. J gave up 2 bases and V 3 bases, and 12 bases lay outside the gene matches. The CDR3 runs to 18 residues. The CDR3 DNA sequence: TGTGCCAGCAGCTTTCCGAGACAGGGGACAGTTGGCAATCAGCCCCAGCATTTT. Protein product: CASSFPRQGTVGNQPQHF.

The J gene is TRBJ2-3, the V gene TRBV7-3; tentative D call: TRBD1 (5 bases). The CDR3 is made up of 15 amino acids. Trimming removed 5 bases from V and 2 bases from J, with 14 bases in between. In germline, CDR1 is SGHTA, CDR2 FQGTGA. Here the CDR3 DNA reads TGTGCCAGCAGCCCCTTGGGGCAGTCCACAGATACGCAGTATTTT. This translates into CASSPLGQSTDTQYF. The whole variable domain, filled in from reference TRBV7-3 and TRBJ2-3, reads GAGVSQTPSNKVTEKGKYVELRCDPISGHTALYWYRQSLGQGPEFLIYFQGTGAADDSGLPNDRFFAVRPEGSVSTLKIQRTERGDSAVYLCASSPLGQSTDTQYFGPGTRLTVL.

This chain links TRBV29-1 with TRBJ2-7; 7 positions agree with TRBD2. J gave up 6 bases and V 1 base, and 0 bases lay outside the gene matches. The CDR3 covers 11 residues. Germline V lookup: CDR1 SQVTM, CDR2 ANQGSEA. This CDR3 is CSVEGGGEQYF. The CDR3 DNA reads TGCAGCGTTGAAGGGGGGGGCGAGCAGTACTTC.

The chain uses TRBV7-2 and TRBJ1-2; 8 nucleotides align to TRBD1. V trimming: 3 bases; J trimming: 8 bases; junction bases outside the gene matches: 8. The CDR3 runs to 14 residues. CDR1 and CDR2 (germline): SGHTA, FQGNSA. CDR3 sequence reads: CASSFRGRLLGYTF. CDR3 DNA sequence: TGTGCCAGCAGCTTCAGGGGGCGCTTGCTCGGCTACACCTTC.

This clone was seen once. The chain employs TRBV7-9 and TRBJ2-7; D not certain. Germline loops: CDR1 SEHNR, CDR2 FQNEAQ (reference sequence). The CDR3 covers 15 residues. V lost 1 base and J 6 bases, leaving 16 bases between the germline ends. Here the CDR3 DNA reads TGTGCCAGCAGCTTAGGGGAATCCCCCCTCGGCGAGCAGTACTTC. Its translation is CASSLGESPLGEQYF.

CDR3 DNA sequence: TGTGCCAGCAGTTCCCCGGGACTAGCGGGGGAGGGAGATACGCAGTATTTT. Translating gives CASSSPGLAGEGDTQYF. The chain is built from TRBV27 and TRBJ2-3, with 14 nucleotides matching TRBD2. In germline, CDR1 is MNHEY, CDR2 SMNVEV (reference sequence). The length of the CDR3 is 17 residues. With V trimmed by 4 bases and J by 5 bases, 8 bases remained unmatched.

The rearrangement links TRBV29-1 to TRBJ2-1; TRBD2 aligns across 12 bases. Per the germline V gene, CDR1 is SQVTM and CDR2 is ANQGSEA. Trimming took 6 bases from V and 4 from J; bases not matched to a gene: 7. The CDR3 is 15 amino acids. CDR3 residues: CSVPSGGAIYNEQFF. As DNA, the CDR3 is TGCAGCGTCCCTAGCGGGGGGGCCATTTACAATGAGCAGTTCTTC.

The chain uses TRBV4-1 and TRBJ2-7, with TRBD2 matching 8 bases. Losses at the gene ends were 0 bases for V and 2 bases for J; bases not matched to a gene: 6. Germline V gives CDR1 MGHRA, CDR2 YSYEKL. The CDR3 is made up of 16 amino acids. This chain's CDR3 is CASSQERTGLAYEQYF. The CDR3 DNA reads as TGCGCCAGCAGCCAAGAAAGGACGGGACTAGCCTACGAGCAGTACTTC.

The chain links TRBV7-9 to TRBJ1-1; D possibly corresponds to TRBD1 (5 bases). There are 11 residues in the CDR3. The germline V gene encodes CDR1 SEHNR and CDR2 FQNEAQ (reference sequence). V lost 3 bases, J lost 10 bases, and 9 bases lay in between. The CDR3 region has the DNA TGTGCCAGCAGCTTCTCGGGGCGAGCTTTCTTT. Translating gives CASSFSGRAFF.